This TCR beta chain was identified in a study of graft-versus-host responses after intestinal transplantation. With regard to this clone: Its antigen remains unidentified.

The method was immunoSEQ multiplex PCR; TCRdb's version includes in-frame clones alone and lacks a portion of them. Of 100,000 to 120,000 clones in the sample, roughly 95% are singletons; the top ten hold 0.4% to 0.65%. This material consisted of unstimulated CD8+ T cells sorted from spleen or lymph node cells, taken before intestinal transplant. This sequence originates from a human donor who received an intestinal transplant.

The CDR3: CASQHDRGADEQYF. The CDR3 region has the DNA TGTGCCAGTCAACACGACAGGGGGGCAGACGAGCAGTACTTC. The V gene is TRBV19, the J gene TRBJ2-7, with 9 bases fitting TRBD1. This CDR3 comprises 14 residues. Trimming took 8 bases from V and 5 from J; bases not matched to a gene: 10. Germline V gene sequence: CDR1 LNHDA, CDR2 SQIVND (reference sequence).